This T cell receptor beta chain came from a study of T cell changes during pregnancy in multiple sclerosis. Clones were read by immunoSEQ multiplex PCR, and TCRdb kept only the in-frame ones, dropping some. The data show about 67,000 clones, with around 92% seen just once and around 2.8% held by the top ten. CDR1 and CDR2 from the germline V gene are SGHRS and YFSETQ. The ends lost 2 bases at V and 4 bases at J; junction bases unmatched: 5. The CDR3 is 15 residues long. The input for sequencing was peripheral blood, taken in the second trimester of pregnancy. The receptor's source is a female donor in good health, enrolled as a control in a pregnancy study. The chain is built from TRBV5-1 and TRBJ1-5; TRBD1 matches at 8 bases. The CDR3 bases are TGCGCCAGCAGCTTTACAGGGGGTTCTAATCAGCCCCAGCATTTT. It translates to CASSFTGGSNQPQHF.